Below are 23 T cell receptor beta chains sequenced from a single sample in a study of blood T cells in healthy people across ages. A sample-barcoded 5' primer and a J-beta primer mix were used in a second PCR of roughly 7 to 11 cycles. TCRdb processed the 5' RACE reads anew with MiXCR; each CDR3 protein has one entry. In the table there are roughly 680,000 distinct CDR3 sequences, more than 45% of which are singletons. The sequenced sample was blood. The receptors here all came from a woman of 80 years or more in good health.

The CDR3 loop is CASSPRGAFEDTQYF. The CDR3 bases are TGTGCCAGCAGCCCGCGAGGGGCCTTTGAAGATACGCAGTATTTT. The chain couples TRBV7-3 to TRBJ2-3; the D call may be TRBD1 or TRBD2 (5 bases each). CDR3 length equals 15 residues. Germline-derived CDR1 and CDR2 are SGHTA and FQGTGA. V shed 5 bases and J shed 5 bases, with 17 bases lying between them.

The chain combines TRBV5-1 with TRBJ2-7, with 7 nucleotides matching TRBD1. This CDR3 comprises 16 residues. Looked up from germline, CDR1 is SGHRS and CDR2 is YFSETQ. The V gene end was trimmed by 4 bases and the J gene end by 4 bases; junction bases not matched to a gene: 14. CDR3 sequence reads: CASSTSRQGASYEQYF. For the CDR3, the DNA is TGCGCCAGCAGCACCTCGCGACAGGGAGCGTCGTACGAGCAGTACTTC.

This clonotype was observed a few times. V usage is TRBV3-1 and J usage is TRBJ2-5; D unresolved. V was trimmed by 0 bases and J by 5 bases, leaving 13 bases between them. Germline CDR1 and CDR2: LGHDT and YNNKEL (reference sequence). CDR3 length: 15 amino acids. The CDR3 DNA follows: TGTGCCAGCAGCCAAGATCAGGCCAGGCCGGAGACCCAGTACTTC. Encoded protein: CASSQDQARPETQYF.

As regards this clonotype: The germline gene is not matched at one end of the junction; a read error may be the cause. The chain combines TRBV20-1 with TRBJ1-1; perhaps TRBD1 as D (6 bases). The CDR3 contains 15 residues. Germline loops: CDR1 DFQATT, CDR2 SNEGSKA (reference sequence). The CDR3 loop reads CSTSRGAGATREAFF. DNA for the CDR3: TGCAGTACTAGTAGGGGGGCCGGGGCAACCCGTGAAGCTTTCTTT.

In its sample, this clonotype was seen many times. A much bigger clone sits one base away, suggesting this may be a read error. The CDR3 loop reads CASSQDGAYNEQYF. CDR3 sequence (DNA): TGCGCCAGCAGCCAAGATGGGGCCTACAATGAGCAGTACTTC. V gene TRBV4-1 combines with J gene TRBJ2-1, with TRBD1 as a possible D gene (5 bases). The end of the DNA is better explained by TRBJ2-7, so the J call may be wrong. Germline CDR1 reads MGHRA; CDR2 reads YSYEKL. CDR3 length equals 14 residues.

This sequence joins TRBV20-1 and TRBJ2-1, with 7 bases matching TRBD1. Germline CDR1 and CDR2: DFQATT and SNEGSKA (reference sequence). J was trimmed by 6 bases and V by 5 bases; bases with no gene match: 10. The CDR3 sequence is 14 residues long. CDR3 coding DNA: TGCAGTGCTTTACGACAGGGCGGGTCCAATGAGCAGTTCTTC. It specifies CSALRQGGSNEQFF.

As for this clonotype: A much larger clone sits a single nucleotide away, making a read error possible. This chain uses TRBV29-1 with TRBJ2-5; 8 bases fit TRBD2. The DNA end lines up better with TRBJ2-1; the J call may be wrong. The CDR3 is 14 residues long. The germline V gene encodes CDR1 SQVTM and CDR2 ANQGSEA. CDR3 loop: CSVEAGGVQETQFF. The CDR3 DNA sequence: TGCAGCGTTGAAGCGGGAGGGGTTCAAGAGACCCAGTTCTTC.

This rearrangement joins TRBV9 to TRBJ2-7, with D perhaps matching TRBD2 (6 bases). CDR1 is SGDLS and CDR2 is YYNGEE in the germline V gene. The length of the CDR3 is 15 residues. Trimming cost V 3 bases and J 0 bases, with 13 bases left between them. CDR3 DNA: TGTGCCAGCAGCGCCGGGACTCTAAGCTCCTACGAGCAGTACTTC. Translation: CASSAGTLSSYEQYF.

The J gene is TRBJ2-3, the V gene TRBV6-5, with D perhaps matching TRBD1 (5 bases). From germline, CDR1 is MNHEY and CDR2 SVGAGI. The germline V and J ends were trimmed by 2 bases and 1 base, with 10 bases remaining between them. The length of the CDR3 is 15 residues. The chain's CDR3 is CASSYLDSRTDTQYF. CDR3 nucleotides: TGTGCCAGCAGTTACCTCGACAGCCGCACAGATACGCAGTATTTT.

This clonotype came up a few times. Mismatch with germline at one junction end may stem from a read error. The chain employs TRBV27 and TRBJ2-5; 7 nucleotides line up with TRBD2. The CDR3 sequence is 14 residues long. Germline V gene sequence: CDR1 MNHEY, CDR2 SMNVEV (reference sequence). This CDR3 is CASSLLGLQETQYF. In DNA form, the CDR3 reads TGCGCCAGCAGCCTCTTGGGACTACAAGAGACCCAGTACTTC.

This clonotype was seen many times. The chain combines TRBV28 with TRBJ2-7; perhaps D is TRBD1 or TRBD2 (5 bases each). Per germline, CDR1 MDHEN and CDR2 SYDVKM. The CDR3 is 15 amino acids. Trimming stripped 6 bases from V and 0 bases from J, with 15 bases between. The CDR3 DNA sequence: TGTGCCAGCAGCCCCGCCTCGAGGGGCTCCTACGAGCAGTACTTC. It translates to CASSPASRGSYEQYF.

The CDR3, as DNA: TGTGCCAGCAGTTTAAAGGGGGTCGGGGCCAACGTCCTGACTTTC. Protein product: CASSLKGVGANVLTF. The chain joins TRBV28 to TRBJ2-6; TRBD1 might be the D (6 bases). V was clipped by 2 bases and J by 4 bases, with 9 bases between them. The CDR3 runs 15 residues. CDR1 and CDR2 (germline): MDHEN, SYDVKM.

This clonotype was seen repeatedly, ten times or more. The rearrangement joins TRBV3-1 to TRBJ2-6; TRBD2 is a possible D gene (6 bases). The CDR3 extends over 14 amino acids. Germline CDR1 is LGHDT and CDR2 is YNNKEL (reference sequence). Between the trimmed V and J ends, which lost 8 bases and 0 bases, there was a span of 8 bases. CDR3: CASERASGANVLTF. In DNA form, the CDR3 reads TGTGCCAGCGAGCGGGCCTCTGGGGCCAACGTCCTGACTTTC.

This clonotype has a single count. The chain uses TRBV15 and TRBJ2-1, with D perhaps matching TRBD2 (6 bases). The CDR3 has 17 amino acids. Per germline, CDR1 LNHNV and CDR2 YYDKDF (reference sequence). V was clipped by 0 bases and J by 4 bases, with 16 bases between them. CDR3 bases: TGTGCCACCAGCAGAGAGGAGGGGCTAGCCGCGTACAATGAGCAGTTCTTC. Translating it yields CATSREEGLAAYNEQFF.

This clonotype appeared a few times. The CDR3 sequence is CASSVGDSGRDEQYF. Written as DNA, the CDR3 is TGTGCCAGCAGCGTAGGGGACAGTGGAAGGGACGAGCAGTACTTC. This chain joins TRBV7-9 and TRBJ2-7; TRBD1 matches at 7 bases. This CDR3 has 15 residues. Trimming at V came to 5 bases and at J to 5 bases, leaving 12 bases not matched to a gene. Germline-derived CDR1 and CDR2 are SEHNR and FQNEAQ (reference sequence).

The chain has TRBV6-1 and TRBJ2-5; a weak D match, TRBD2 (6 bases). Germline assignment: CDR1 MNHNS and CDR2 SASEGT. The CDR3 is made up of 16 amino acids. The V end was cut by 2 bases, the J end by 0 bases, with 13 bases between. CDR3 protein: CASSEFGGLYQETQYF. In DNA, the CDR3 is TGTGCCAGCAGTGAATTCGGAGGGTTGTACCAAGAGACCCAGTACTTC.

The V gene is TRBV3-1, the J gene TRBJ2-4, with 9 bases identical to TRBD1. Looked up from germline, CDR1 is LGHDT and CDR2 is YNNKEL (reference sequence). The CDR3 extends over 15 amino acids. V shed 5 bases and J 6 bases; nucleotides not matched to a gene: 8. The CDR3 protein is CASSTSDRGANIQYF. The CDR3 region has the DNA TGTGCCAGCAGCACGTCGGACAGGGGAGCAAACATTCAGTACTTC.

The chain combines TRBV28 with TRBJ2-2, with a possible D match to TRBD1 (5 bases). The germline V gene has CDR1 MDHEN and CDR2 SYDVKM. The CDR3 extends over 14 amino acids. With 6 bases removed from V and 0 bases from J, the gap between germline ends came to 8 bases. The CDR3 protein is CASSETANTGELFF. CDR3 bases: TGTGCCAGCAGCGAGACAGCGAACACCGGGGAGCTGTTTTTT.

The chain uses TRBV5-1 and TRBJ2-1, with TRBD2 matching over 13 bases. Losses at the gene ends were 3 bases for V and 3 bases for J; bases not matched to a gene: 12. Looked up from germline, CDR1 is SGHRS and CDR2 is YFSETQ. This CDR3 contains 19 residues. The CDR3 spells CASSSGLAGEAFFYNEQFF. The CDR3 DNA reads TGCGCCAGCAGCTCCGGACTAGCGGGAGAAGCCTTCTTCTACAATGAGCAGTTCTTC. The entire variable domain, with the rest obtained from reference TRBV5-1 and TRBJ2-1, is as follows: KAGVTQTPRYLIKTRGQQVTLSCSPISGHRSVSWYQQTPGQGLQFLFEYFSETQRNKGNFPGRFSGRQFSNSRSEMNVSTLELGDSALYLCASSSGLAGEAFFYNEQFFGPGTRLTVL.

This clonotype has more than one count but fewer than ten. The chain combines TRBV20-1 with TRBJ1-6, with D tentatively TRBD1 (6 bases). The CDR3 loop spans 13 amino acids. Trimming left V 3 bases short and J 7 bases short, with 10 bases between. Germline CDR1 DFQATT, CDR2 SNEGSKA (reference sequence). The CDR3: CSASEGGNSPLHF. DNA of the CDR3: TGCAGTGCTAGTGAGGGGGGGAATTCACCCCTCCACTTT.

V usage is TRBV3-1 and J usage is TRBJ2-7; D tentatively reads TRBD1 or TRBD2 (5 bases each). CDR1 is LGHDT, CDR2 YNNKEL, per germline (reference sequence). V shed 5 bases and J shed 7 bases, with 21 bases lying between them. This CDR3 is built from 15 residues. The CDR3 loop is CASSTLGTLYNEQYF. CDR3 DNA sequence: TGTGCCAGCAGCACCCTAGGGACGCTCTACAATGAGCAGTACTTC.

The chain links TRBV11-2 to TRBJ2-3; unclear D gene. The CDR3 is made up of 17 amino acids. V was shortened by 5 bases and J by 4 bases, with 22 bases between the two germline ends. Per the germline V gene, CDR1 is SGHAT and CDR2 is FQNNGV. CDR3 in DNA: TGTGCCAGCAGCCGCACCGATAGATCCTACCGGCCAGATACGCAGTATTTT. Translation: CASSRTDRSYRPDTQYF.

This clonotype was detected once. V and J are TRBV20-1 and TRBJ1-2, with 10 positions matching TRBD1. The V gene end was trimmed by 6 bases and the J gene end by 7 bases; junction bases not matched to a gene: 14. The CDR3 has 15 residues. In germline, CDR1 is DFQATT, CDR2 SNEGSKA (reference sequence). CDR3 in amino acids: CSAGSGTGDLSGYTF. For the CDR3, the DNA is TGCAGTGCGGGGAGTGGGACAGGGGATTTGAGTGGCTACACCTTC.